This T cell receptor (beta chain) was obtained from a study of patients and donors after allogeneic stem cell transplantation. TCRdb re-called the RT-PCR reads through MiXCR, storing one row per CDR3 protein. In the table there are some 150,000 distinct CDR3 sequences, over 30% of which are singletons. Germline V gene sequence: CDR1 SGHTA, CDR2 FQGNSA. Trimming removed 5 bases from V and 8 bases from J; junction bases left unmatched: 17. The CDR3 is 17 amino acids. Sequencing was done on a sample of blood, either unsorted or a sorted T cell fraction (not recorded which). The TCR was taken from a human donor who was either an allogeneic HSCT recipient or a stem cell or donor lymphocyte infusion donor (not recorded which). It is not recorded whose cells these are; they may come from a transplant donor. The J gene is TRBJ1-2, the V gene TRBV7-2; 10 nucleotides agree with TRBD1. CDR3 coding DNA: TGTGCCAGCAGCCTCCGGACAGGGGGGTCTGGCCCCGCAGGCTACACCTTC. Translation: CASSLRTGGSGPAGYTF.